This T cell receptor (beta chain) is drawn from a study of T cells in Graves' hyperthyroidism and ophthalmopathy. A patient was excluded if there was uncontrolled infection, other autoimmune disease, pregnancy or lactation. TCR beta CDR3 sequences were amplified from RNA transcripts. HTBI primers drove first-round RT-PCR of the TCR CDR3. TCRdb ran MiXCR on the multiplex PCR reads and lists one entry per CDR3 protein. The top ten clones hold more than 8.5% of a sample with roughly 93,000 distinct CDR3 sequences, approximately 39% of them seen once. The sample was peripheral blood or thyroid tissue (not recorded which). The sequence derives from a woman in her twenties or thirties with Graves' hyperthyroidism.

The CDR3 region is CASSPPPGQGADTEAFF. In DNA, the CDR3 is TGTGCCAGCAGCCCCCCCCCGGGACAGGGGGCAGACACTGAAGCTTTCTTT. This chain connects TRBV7-9 to TRBJ1-1, with 12 positions matching TRBD1. With V trimmed by 5 bases and J by 3 bases, 10 bases remained unmatched. CDR3 length: 17 residues. Germline V lookup: CDR1 SEHNR, CDR2 FQNEAQ (reference sequence). Supplemented by reference TRBV7-9 and TRBJ1-1, the full variable domain reads DTGVSQNPRHKITKRGQNVTFRCDPISEHNRLYWYRQTLGQGPEFLTYFQNEAQLEKSRLLSDRFSAERPKGSFSTLEIQRTEQGDSAMYLCASSPPPGQGADTEAFFGQGTRLTVV.